This T cell receptor (beta chain) appears in the sequencing data of a study of T-cell memory formation after mild COVID-19. Overall study: In these data, TCR clusters were largely donor specific.

The CDR3 consists of 14 residues. V shed 4 bases, J shed 10 bases, and the junction held 10 bases outside the gene matches. The germline V gene encodes CDR1 KGHDR and CDR2 SFDVKD. From the 5' RACE reads, TCRdb called clonotypes with MiXCR, one entry per CDR3 protein. Of hundreds of thousands of distinct CDR3 sequences detected, roughly 18% appear once; the ten largest clones hold roughly 21%. In its sample, this clonotype was seen a few times. This chain links TRBV24-1 with TRBJ1-1; 8 bases align to TRBD1. The clonotype originates from a man younger than 35 who had mild COVID-19 (a few samples of this study predate the infection). Cell type and time point are not known. Sequenced: PBMCs or a T cell subset sorted from them (not recorded which). In nucleotides, the CDR3 is TGTGCCACCAGTGAGGGGGACAGGAAGGGGGGAGCTTTCTTT. This gives the protein CATSEGDRKGGAFF.